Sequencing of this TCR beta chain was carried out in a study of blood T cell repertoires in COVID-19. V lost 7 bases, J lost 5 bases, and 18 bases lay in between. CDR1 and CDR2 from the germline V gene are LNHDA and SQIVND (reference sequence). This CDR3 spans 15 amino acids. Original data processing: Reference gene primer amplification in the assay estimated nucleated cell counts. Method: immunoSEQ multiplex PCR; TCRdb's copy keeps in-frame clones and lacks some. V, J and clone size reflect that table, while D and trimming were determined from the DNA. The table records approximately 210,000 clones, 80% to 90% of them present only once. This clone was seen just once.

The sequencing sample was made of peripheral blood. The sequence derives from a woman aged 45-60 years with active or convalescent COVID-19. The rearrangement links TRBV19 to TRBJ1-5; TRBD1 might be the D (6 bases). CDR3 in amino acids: CASKFFAGVYQPQHF. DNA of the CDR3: TGTGCCAGTAAGTTTTTTGCAGGGGTCTATCAGCCCCAGCATTTT. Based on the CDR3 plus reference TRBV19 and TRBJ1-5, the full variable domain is DGGITQSPKYLFRKEGQNVTLSCEQNLNHDAMYWYRQDPGQGLRLIYYSQIVNDFQKGDIAEGYSVSREKKESFPLTVTSAQKNPTAFYLCASKFFAGVYQPQHFGDGTRLSIL.